Listed here are 3 T cell receptor beta chains from one sample, sequenced in a study of blood T cells in healthy people across ages. Primed by a sample-barcoded 5' primer and a J-beta primer mix, a second PCR proceeded for about 6 to 12 cycles. From the 5' RACE reads, TCRdb called clonotypes with MiXCR, one entry per CDR3 protein. The table has more than 650,000 distinct CDR3 sequences, approximately 53% seen once. Input material: blood. These TCRs come from a man at least 80 years old in good health.

The V gene is TRBV10-3, the J gene TRBJ2-5; the D gene is possibly TRBD1 (6 bases). The germline CDR1 and CDR2 sequences are ENHRY and SYGVKD. CDR3 length: 13 amino acids. The V and J ends lost 8 bases and 0 bases respectively, with 10 bases between them. In DNA form, the CDR3 reads TGTGCCATCGGGACACAGTACCAAGAGACCCAGTACTTC. Amino acid sequence: CAIGTQYQETQYF.

This chain uses TRBV5-1 with TRBJ2-7; 7 bases align to TRBD2. The CDR3 spans 18 residues. The junction had 13 bases not matched to a gene; V was cut back by 0 bases and J by 1 base. CDR1 SGHRS and CDR2 YFSETQ come from the germline V gene. Here the CDR3 DNA reads TGCGCCAGCAGCTTGGGCCTCCCCGGGGCGGGAGTTTCCTACGAGCAGTACTTC. This translates into CASSLGLPGAGVSYEQYF. The full variable domain, in which reference TRBV5-1 and TRBJ2-7 provide the parts outside the CDR3, is KAGVTQTPRYLIKTRGQQVTLSCSPISGHRSVSWYQQTPGQGLQFLFEYFSETQRNKGNFPGRFSGRQFSNSRSEMNVSTLELGDSALYLCASSLGLPGAGVSYEQYFGPGTRLTVT.

This chain uses TRBV3-1 with TRBJ2-2; D is uncertain. The CDR3 loop spans 14 amino acids. From germline, CDR1 is LGHDT and CDR2 YNNKEL (reference sequence). Trimming removed 2 bases at V and 0 bases at J, with 4 bases between. The CDR3 sequence is CASSQRSNTGELFF. The CDR3 DNA is TGTGCCAGCAGCCAACGATCGAACACCGGGGAGCTGTTTTTT.